This TCR beta chain is drawn from a study of early T cells in non-severe SARS-CoV-2 infection. Study-level background: Unsorted whole-blood RNA was sequenced in bulk, leaving chains unpaired. Overall study results and limits: VDJdb matches were skewed toward anti-spike CD8 T cell responses.

Each cDNA molecule carried a unique molecular identifier. TCRdb processed the 5' RACE reads anew with MiXCR; each CDR3 protein has one entry. The sample holds 35,000 to 45,000 distinct CDR3 sequences, 12% seen once. This clonotype showed up many times. Its target is not known. CDR1 and CDR2 (germline): DFQATT, SNEGSKA (reference sequence). The CDR3 covers 12 residues. V was shortened by 5 bases and J by 9 bases, with 17 bases between the two germline ends. The receptor comes from an adult who was a healthcare worker with PCR-confirmed SARS-CoV-2 infection or an uninfected control (not recorded which). The rearrangement joins TRBV20-1 to TRBJ2-7; D might be TRBD2 (7 bases). Sequenced: whole blood. CDR3 bases: TGCAGTGCTGGACTGGCGGGGGCGCCGCAGTACTTC. Encoded protein: CSAGLAGAPQYF.